This T cell receptor (beta chain) derives from a study of blood T cells in healthy people across ages. Deletions cut 5 bases from V and 3 bases from J, with 11 bases between. Germline CDR1 SGHAT, CDR2 FQNNGV. The CDR3 spans 13 residues. It was with a sample-barcoded 5' primer and a J-beta primer mix that a second PCR of roughly 7 to 12 cycles was run. TCRdb re-called the 5' RACE reads with MiXCR, one entry per CDR3 protein. The sample lists 700,000 to 850,000 distinct CDR3 sequences; around half were seen once. Those donating, healthy Caucasian individuals from Russia, were aged roughly 6 to 95. The chain links TRBV11-2 to TRBJ2-7, with unresolved D. The specimen sequenced was blood. This receptor was taken from a man older than 75 in good health. This CDR3 reads CASSRPSVYEQYF. The CDR3 coding sequence is TGTGCCAGCAGCCGCCCTTCGGTCTACGAGCAGTACTTC.